This T cell receptor beta chain originates from a study of cytomegalovirus exposure and HLA in healthy donors. Study-wide context: The 130 or so validation repertoires were reported in a later analysis to have been generated on the same platform as the approximately 700 first-cohort repertoires.

Worth noting for this clone: No antigen is known for it.

CDR1 is MNHEY, CDR2 SMNVEV, per germline (reference sequence). The CDR3 has 17 residues. V was shortened by 5 bases and J by 8 bases, with 24 bases between the two germline ends. Assay used: immunoSEQ multiplex PCR; TCRdb lists only in-frame clones, some missing. The sample records approximately 76,000 clones, approximately 95% being singletons. General study findings and limits: Subsequent analysis showed first-cohort TCR clusters tending to co-occur in some 110 validation repertoires. Cytomegalovirus association was assigned to some 160 TCR beta chains.

The chain combines TRBV27 with TRBJ1-4; the D gene is possibly TRBD1 (5 bases). Sequences were obtained from PBMCs. The receptor comes from a woman aged 18-29 years in good health and CMV-seropositive. DNA of the CDR3: TGTGCCAGCAGTCCGCAAACTACCAGGGTTTTGGGGGAAAAACTGTTTTTT. It is translated as CASSPQTTRVLGEKLFF.